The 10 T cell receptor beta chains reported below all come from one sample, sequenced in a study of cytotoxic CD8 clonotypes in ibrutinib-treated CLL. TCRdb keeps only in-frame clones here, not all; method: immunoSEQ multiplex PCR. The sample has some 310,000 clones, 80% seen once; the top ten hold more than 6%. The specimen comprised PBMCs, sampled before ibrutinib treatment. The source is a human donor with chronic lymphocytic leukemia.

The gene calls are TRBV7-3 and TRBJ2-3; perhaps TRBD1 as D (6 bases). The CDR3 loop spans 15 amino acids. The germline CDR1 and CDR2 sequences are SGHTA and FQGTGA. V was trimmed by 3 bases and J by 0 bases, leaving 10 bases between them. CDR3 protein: CASSFSGASTDTQYF. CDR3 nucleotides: TGTGCCAGCAGCTTCTCAGGGGCCAGCACAGATACGCAGTATTTT.

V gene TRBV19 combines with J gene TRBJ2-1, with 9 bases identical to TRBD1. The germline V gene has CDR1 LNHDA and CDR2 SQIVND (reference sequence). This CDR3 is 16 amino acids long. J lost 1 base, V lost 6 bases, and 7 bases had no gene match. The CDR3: CASRNRGTGSYNEQFF. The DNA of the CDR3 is TGTGCCAGTAGAAACCGGGGGACAGGGTCCTACAATGAGCAGTTCTTC.

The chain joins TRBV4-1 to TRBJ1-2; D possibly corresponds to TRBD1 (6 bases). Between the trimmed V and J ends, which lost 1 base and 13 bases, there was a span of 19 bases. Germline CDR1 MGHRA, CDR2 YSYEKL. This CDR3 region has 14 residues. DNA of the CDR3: TGCGCCAGCAGCCAAGCCGGGGGCGACGGGGAGTGCACCTTC. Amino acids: CASSQAGGDGECTF.

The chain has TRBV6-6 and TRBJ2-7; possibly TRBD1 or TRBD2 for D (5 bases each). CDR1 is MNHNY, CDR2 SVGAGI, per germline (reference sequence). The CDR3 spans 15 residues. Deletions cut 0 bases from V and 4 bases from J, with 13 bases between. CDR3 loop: CASSYSRGVYYEQYF. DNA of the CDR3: TGTGCCAGCAGTTACTCGAGAGGGGTTTATTACGAGCAGTACTTC.

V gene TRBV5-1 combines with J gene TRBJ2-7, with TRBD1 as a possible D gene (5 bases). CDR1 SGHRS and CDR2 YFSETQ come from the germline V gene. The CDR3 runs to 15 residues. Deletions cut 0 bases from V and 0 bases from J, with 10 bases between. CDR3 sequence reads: CASSLAADNSYEQYF. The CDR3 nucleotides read TGCGCCAGCAGCTTGGCCGCGGACAACTCCTACGAGCAGTACTTC.

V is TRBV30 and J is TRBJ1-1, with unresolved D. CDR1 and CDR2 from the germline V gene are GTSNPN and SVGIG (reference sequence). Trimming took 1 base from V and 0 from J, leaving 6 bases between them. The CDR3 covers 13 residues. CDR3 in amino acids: CAWSAQVNTEAFF. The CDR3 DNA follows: TGTGCCTGGAGTGCCCAGGTGAACACTGAAGCTTTCTTT.

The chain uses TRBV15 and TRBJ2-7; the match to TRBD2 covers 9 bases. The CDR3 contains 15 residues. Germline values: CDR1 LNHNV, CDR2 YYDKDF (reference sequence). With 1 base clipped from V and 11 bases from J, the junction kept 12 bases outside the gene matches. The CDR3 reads CATSRVPAGGRLEYF. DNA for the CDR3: TGTGCCACCAGCAGAGTCCCCGCGGGAGGGCGGCTGGAGTACTTC.

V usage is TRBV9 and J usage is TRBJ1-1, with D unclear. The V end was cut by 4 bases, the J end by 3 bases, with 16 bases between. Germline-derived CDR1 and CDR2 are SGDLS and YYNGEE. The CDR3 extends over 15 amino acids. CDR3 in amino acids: CASSPQTPGYTEAFF. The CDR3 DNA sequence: TGTGCCAGCAGCCCTCAGACCCCGGGTTACACTGAAGCTTTCTTT.

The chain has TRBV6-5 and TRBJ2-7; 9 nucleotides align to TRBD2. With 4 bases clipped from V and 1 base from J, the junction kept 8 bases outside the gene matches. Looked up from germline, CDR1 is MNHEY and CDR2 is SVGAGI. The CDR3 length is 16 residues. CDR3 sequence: CASSLGASGNSYEQYF. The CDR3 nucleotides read TGTGCCAGCAGTTTAGGGGCTAGCGGGAATTCCTACGAGCAGTACTTC.

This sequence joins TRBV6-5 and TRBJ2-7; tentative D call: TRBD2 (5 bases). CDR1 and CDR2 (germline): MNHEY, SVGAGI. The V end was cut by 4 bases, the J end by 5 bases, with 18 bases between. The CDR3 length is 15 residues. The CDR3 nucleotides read TGTGCCAGCAGTTCCATCGGGCTAGCTTTCGACGAGCAGTACTTC. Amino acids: CASSSIGLAFDEQYF.